The sequence of this T cell receptor beta chain was determined in a study of blood T cell repertoires in COVID-19. Whole-study context: Italy, Spain and the United States were the sources of the convalescent and acute COVID-19 samples. The analysed material was cDNA or gDNA that came from T cells, B-cell-depleted T cells, or PBMCs.

This CDR3 contains 15 residues. The germline CDR1 and CDR2 sequences are MNHEY and SVGAGI. Trimming took 8 bases from V and 1 from J; bases not matched to a gene: 3. Original analysis: For nucleated cells, counts were estimated from reference gene primer amplification. Libraries were prepared by immunoSEQ multiplex PCR; TCRdb keeps only in-frame clonotypes and omits some of them. The D gene and trimming were derived from the DNA, and the V and J assignments and clone size from that table. The sample records more than 250,000 clones, 85% being singletons. This sequence originates from a man aged 45-65 years with active or convalescent COVID-19. Material for sequencing was peripheral blood. The chain links TRBV6-5 to TRBJ2-1, with 12 bases lining up with TRBD2. For the CDR3, the DNA is TGTGCCAGCGCGACTAGCGGGAGTTCCTACAATGAGCAGTTCTTC. Translated: CASATSGSSYNEQFF.